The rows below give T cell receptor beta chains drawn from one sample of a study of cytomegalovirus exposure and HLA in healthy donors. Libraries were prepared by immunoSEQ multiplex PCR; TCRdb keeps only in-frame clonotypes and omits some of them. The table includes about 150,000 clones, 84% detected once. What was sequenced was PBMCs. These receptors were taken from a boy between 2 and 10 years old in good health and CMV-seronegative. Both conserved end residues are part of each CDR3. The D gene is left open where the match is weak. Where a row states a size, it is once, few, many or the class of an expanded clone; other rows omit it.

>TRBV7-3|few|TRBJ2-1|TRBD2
TGTGCCAGCAGCTTAAACGGAGCGGGATTCTTCGATGAGCAGTTCTTC
CASSLNGAGFFDEQFF
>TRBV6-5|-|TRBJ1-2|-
TGTGCCAGCAGTACTACGGGGGGCGCGGGCTATGGCTACACCTTC
CASSTTGGAGYGYTF
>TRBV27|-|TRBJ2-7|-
TGTGCCAGCAGTATGGACGGGGAGCGCTACGAGCAGTACTTC
CASSMDGERYEQYF
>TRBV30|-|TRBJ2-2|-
TGTGCCTGGAGTGCCCTGAGTTCCGGGGAGCTGTTTTTT
CAWSALSSGELFF
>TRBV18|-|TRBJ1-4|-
TGTGCCAGCTCACAACTAGGACCCGGGACACCTACAACTAATGAAAAACTGTTTTTT
CASSQLGPGTPTTNEKLFF
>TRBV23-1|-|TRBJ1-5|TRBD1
TGCGCCAGCAGTCAATCGGGCACAGGGGGCAGCAATCAGCCCCAGCATTTT
CASSQSGTGGSNQPQHF
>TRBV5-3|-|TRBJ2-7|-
TGTGCCAGAAGCTTCCTTTCGGGGTTAAAGTACGAGCAGTACTTC
CARSFLSGLKYEQYF
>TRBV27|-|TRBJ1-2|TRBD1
TGTGCCAGCGGGACCGGGACAGGGAGGGGCGGCTACACCTTC
CASGTGTGRGGYTF
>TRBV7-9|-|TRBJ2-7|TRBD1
TGTGCCAGCCTAAGGGCCGGGACAGGGTACGGCGAGCAGTACTTC
CASLRAGTGYGEQYF
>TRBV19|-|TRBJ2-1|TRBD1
TGTGCCAGTAGTACCTGGACAGGGGACACCTACAATGAGCAGTTCTTC
CASSTWTGDTYNEQFF
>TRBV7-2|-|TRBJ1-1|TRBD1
TGTGCCAGCAGCCAACGACAGGGCCGAGTGAACACTGAAGCTTTCTTT
CASSQRQGRVNTEAFF
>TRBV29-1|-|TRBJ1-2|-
TGCAGCGTTGGTCAGGGAAACTATGGCTACACCTTC
CSVGQGNYGYTF
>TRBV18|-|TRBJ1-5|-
TGTGCCAGCTCACTAGACAGAGTGGTGGGCAATCAGCCCCAGCATTTT
CASSLDRVVGNQPQHF
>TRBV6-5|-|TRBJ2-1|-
TGTGCCAGCAGTTACTCTGGGCAGGGAGGCGAGCAGTTCTTC
CASSYSGQGGEQFF
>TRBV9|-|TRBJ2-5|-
TGTGCCAGCAGCGCGCGGGAAGAGACCCAGTACTTC
CASSAREETQYF
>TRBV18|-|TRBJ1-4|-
TGTGCCAGCTCAAAAGGAGCGAATGAAAAACTGTTTTTT
CASSKGANEKLFF
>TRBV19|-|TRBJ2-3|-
TGTGCCAGTAGTACAGGGGCGAGCACAGATACGCAGTATTTT
CASSTGASTDTQYF
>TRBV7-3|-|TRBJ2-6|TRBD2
TGTGCCAGCAGCTTAAGGAGCGGGGTGGGGGGGGCCAACGTCCTGACTTTC
CASSLRSGVGGANVLTF
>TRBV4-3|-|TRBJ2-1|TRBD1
TGCGCCAGCAGCCAAGAGACGGCCGGGGGACAGGGAGCTGACAATGAGCAGTTCTTC
CASSQETAGGQGADNEQFF
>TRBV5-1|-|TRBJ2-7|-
TGCGCCAGCAGCTTGGTTTTTTCAGCGGTTTCCTACGAGCAGTACTTC
CASSLVFSAVSYEQYF
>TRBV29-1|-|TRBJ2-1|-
TGCAGCGTTGGGAAAGGGGGATCGGCAGGGCACAATGAGCAGTTCTTC
CSVGKGGSAGHNEQFF
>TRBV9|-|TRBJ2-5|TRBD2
TGTGCCAGCAGCGTAGGAGGGGGGACTAGCGGGAGTCAGGAGACCCAGTACTTC
CASSVGGGTSGSQETQYF
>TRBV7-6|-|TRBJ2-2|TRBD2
TGTGCCAGCAGCTTAATAGGTGGGAGGGCCACCGGGGAGCTGTTTTTT
CASSLIGGRATGELFF
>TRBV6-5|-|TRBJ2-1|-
TGTGCCAGCAGCCGCGGGGATGAGCAGTTCTTC
CASSRGDEQFF
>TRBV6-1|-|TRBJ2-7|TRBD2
TGTGCCAGCAGGCTGACTAGCGGGGGCGTTTACGAGCAGTACTTC
CASRLTSGGVYEQYF
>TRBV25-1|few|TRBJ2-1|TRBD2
TGTGCCAGCAGGACTAGCGTCAATGAGCAGTTCTTC
CASRTSVNEQFF
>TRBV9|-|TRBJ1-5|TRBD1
TGTGCCAGCTCCCCTTCAACAGGGGGACAGCCCCAGCATTTT
CASSPSTGGQPQHF
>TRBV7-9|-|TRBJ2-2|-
TGTGCCAGCAGCTTATTAGCGGTCACAACCGGGGAGCTGTTTTTT
CASSLLAVTTGELFF
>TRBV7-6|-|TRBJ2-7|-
TGTGCCAGCAGCTTAGCTTTTATCGGCGGCTACGAGCAGTACTTC
CASSLAFIGGYEQYF
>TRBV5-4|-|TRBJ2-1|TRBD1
TGTGCCAGCAGCGGACAGGGTCCCTACAATGAGCAGTTCTTC
CASSGQGPYNEQFF
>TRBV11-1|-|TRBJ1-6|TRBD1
TGTGCCAGCAGGAAGACAGGGAATCACCTCCACTTT
CASRKTGNHLHF
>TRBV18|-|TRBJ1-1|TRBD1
TGTGCCAGCGGAAACAAAGATCCCCCCGGGGACAGGGTGACTGAAGCTTTCTTT
CASGNKDPPGDRVTEAFF
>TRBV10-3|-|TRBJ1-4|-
TGTGCCATCAGTGAGTCGACGGGGGGAACTAATGAAAAACTGTTTTTT
CAISESTGGTNEKLFF
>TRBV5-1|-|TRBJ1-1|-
TGCGCCAGCAGCTTGGCCTCAGTCTTGTCCTCTGAAGCTTTCTTT
CASSLASVLSSEAFF
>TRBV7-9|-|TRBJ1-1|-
TGTGCCAGCAGCTCCGGGGGAGGCACTGAAGCTTTCTTT
CASSSGGGTEAFF
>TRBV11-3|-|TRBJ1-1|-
TGTGCCAGCAGCCTACAACTTCGGAGAACTGAAGCTTTCTTT
CASSLQLRRTEAFF
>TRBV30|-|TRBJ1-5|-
TGTGCCTGGATATCGGGACAAAGGAGGACATATAGCAATCAGCCCCAGCATTTT
CAWISGQRRTYSNQPQHF
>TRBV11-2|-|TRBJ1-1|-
TGTGCCAGCAGCCGCGGGGGCGAAGCTTTCTTT
CASSRGGEAFF
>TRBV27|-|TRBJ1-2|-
TGTGCCAGCTCCCCGGTGGGGCGGGGCTACACCTTC
CASSPVGRGYTF
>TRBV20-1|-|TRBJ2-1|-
TGCAGTGCTAGAGATTACACCGAGCAGTTCTTC
CSARDYTEQFF
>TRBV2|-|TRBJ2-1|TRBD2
TGTGCCAGCAGTGCAGCGGGACTGGCAACGCCGGGTTTCTTC
CASSAAGLATPGFF
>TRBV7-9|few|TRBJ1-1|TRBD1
TGTGCCAGCAGCTTAGTTGTTTGGGACAGGGGTTTTGAAGCTTTCTTT
CASSLVVWDRGFEAFF
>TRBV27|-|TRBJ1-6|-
TGTGCCAGCAGTTTTAATTTGGACAGCTTACGTTATAATTCACCCCTCCACTTT
CASSFNLDSLRYNSPLHF
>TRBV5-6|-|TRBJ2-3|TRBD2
TGTGCCAGCAGCCTGGGGAGCGGGGGATCCACAGATACGCAGTATTTT
CASSLGSGGSTDTQYF
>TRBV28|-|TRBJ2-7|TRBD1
TGTGCCAGCAGATCCGGGTTCGGGACAGCCGACCCGAGACTAACCTACGAGCAGTACTTC
CASRSGFGTADPRLTYEQYF
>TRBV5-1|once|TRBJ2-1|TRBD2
TGCGCCAGCAGCCTTAGCGGGAGGAGCTCCTACAATGAGCAGCTCTTC
CASSLSGRSSYNEQLF
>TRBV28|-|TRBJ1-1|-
TGTGCCAACCTAGTGAACACTGAAGCTTTCTTT
CANLVNTEAFF
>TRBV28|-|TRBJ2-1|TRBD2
TGTGCCAGCAGTCTGGTACTAGCGAGCTACAATGAGCAGTTCTTC
CASSLVLASYNEQFF
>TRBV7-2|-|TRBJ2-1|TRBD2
TGTGCCAGCAGCTCCGGGAGGGGGTCCTACAATGAGCAGTTCTTC
CASSSGRGSYNEQFF
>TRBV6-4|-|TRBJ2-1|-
TGTGCCAGCAGTGACTCGGCGGGGTCCTACAATGAGCAGTTCTTC
CASSDSAGSYNEQFF
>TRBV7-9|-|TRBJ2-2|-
TGTGCCAGCAGTCGTCCTCAGGGCGAGAACACCGGGGAGCTGTTTTTT
CASSRPQGENTGELFF
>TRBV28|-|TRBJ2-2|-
TGTGCCAGCAGTTTACCCAGGGCCTATACCGGGGAGCTGTTTTTT
CASSLPRAYTGELFF
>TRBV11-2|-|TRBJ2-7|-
TGTGCCAGCAGCTTATGGCACTCCGCGGGGTTCAACGAGCAGTACTTC
CASSLWHSAGFNEQYF